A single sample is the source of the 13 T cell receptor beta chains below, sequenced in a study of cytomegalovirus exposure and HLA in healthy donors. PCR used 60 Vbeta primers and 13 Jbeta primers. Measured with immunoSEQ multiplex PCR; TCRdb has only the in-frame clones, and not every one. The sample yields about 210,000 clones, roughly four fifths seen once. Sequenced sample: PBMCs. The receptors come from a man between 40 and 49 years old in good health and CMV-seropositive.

CDR3 bases: TGTGCCAGCAGCGCAACAGCGGCCAATCAGCCCCAGCATTTT. Residues: CASSATAANQPQHF. The genes are TRBV6-5 and TRBJ1-5; D is uncertain. This CDR3 spans 14 amino acids. Trimming shortened V by 6 bases and J by 3 bases, and 12 bases separated the two germline ends. Germline CDR1 MNHEY, CDR2 SVGAGI.

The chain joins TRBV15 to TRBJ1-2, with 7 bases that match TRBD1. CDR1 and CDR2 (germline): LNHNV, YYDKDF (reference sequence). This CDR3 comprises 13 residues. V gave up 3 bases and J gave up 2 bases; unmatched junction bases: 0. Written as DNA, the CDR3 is TGTGCCACCAGCAGGGACAGGAACTATGGCTACACCTTC. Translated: CATSRDRNYGYTF.

CDR3 region: CAISEAPGQRSYGYTF. CDR3 DNA sequence: TGTGCCATCAGTGAAGCCCCGGGACAGAGATCCTATGGCTACACCTTC. The genes are TRBV10-3 and TRBJ1-2; TRBD1 matches 7 bases. The germline gives CDR1 ENHRY, CDR2 SYGVKD. The junction had 11 bases not matched to a gene; V was cut back by 3 bases and J by 4 bases. The CDR3 totals 16 residues.

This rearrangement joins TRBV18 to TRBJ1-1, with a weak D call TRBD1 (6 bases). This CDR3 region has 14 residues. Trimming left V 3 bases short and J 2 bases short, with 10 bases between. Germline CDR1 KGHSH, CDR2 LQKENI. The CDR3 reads CASSPYRENTEAFF. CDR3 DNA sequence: TGTGCCAGCTCACCCTACAGGGAAAACACTGAAGCTTTCTTT.

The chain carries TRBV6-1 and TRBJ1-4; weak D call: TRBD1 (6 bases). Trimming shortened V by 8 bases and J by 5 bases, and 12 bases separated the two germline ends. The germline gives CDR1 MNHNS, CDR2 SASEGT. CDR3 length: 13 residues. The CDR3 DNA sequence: TGTGCCAGCGAACAGGGTTCCAATGAAAAACTGTTTTTT. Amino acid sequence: CASEQGSNEKLFF.

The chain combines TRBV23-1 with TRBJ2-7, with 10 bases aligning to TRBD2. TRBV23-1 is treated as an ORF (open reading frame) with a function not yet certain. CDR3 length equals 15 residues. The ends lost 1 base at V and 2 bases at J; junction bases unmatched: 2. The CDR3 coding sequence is TGCGCCAGCAGTCAATTTCTAGCGGGAGCCTACGAGCAGTACTTC. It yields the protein CASSQFLAGAYEQYF.

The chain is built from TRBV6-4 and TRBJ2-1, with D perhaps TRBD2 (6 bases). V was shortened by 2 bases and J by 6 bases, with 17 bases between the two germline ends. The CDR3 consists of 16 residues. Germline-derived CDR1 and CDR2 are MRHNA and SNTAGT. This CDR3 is CASSDRGSGSGNEQFF. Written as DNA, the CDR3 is TGTGCCAGCAGTGACAGGGGTAGCGGCTCTGGCAATGAGCAGTTCTTC.

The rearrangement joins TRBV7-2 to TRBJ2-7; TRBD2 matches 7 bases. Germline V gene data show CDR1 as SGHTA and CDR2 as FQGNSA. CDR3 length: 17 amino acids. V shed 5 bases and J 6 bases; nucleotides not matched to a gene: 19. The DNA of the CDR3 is TGTGCCAGCAGCCCCGGAGGTAGCGGGCCCCTTAACCTCGAGCAGTACTTC. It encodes CASSPGGSGPLNLEQYF.

The chain's CDR3 is CASRGGIGQSNQPQHF. CDR3 in DNA: TGTGCCAGTAGAGGGGGTATTGGACAGAGCAATCAGCCCCAGCATTTT. V gene TRBV19 combines with J gene TRBJ1-5; D possibly corresponds to TRBD1 (6 bases). The CDR3 covers 16 residues. The germline V gene encodes CDR1 LNHDA and CDR2 SQIVND (reference sequence). V lost 6 bases, J lost 1 base, and 16 bases lay in between.

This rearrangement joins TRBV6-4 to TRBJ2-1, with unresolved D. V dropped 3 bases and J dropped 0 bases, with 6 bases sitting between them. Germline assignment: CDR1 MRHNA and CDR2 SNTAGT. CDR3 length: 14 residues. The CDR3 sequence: CASSEAGSYNEQFF. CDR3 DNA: TGTGCCAGCAGTGAAGCAGGCTCCTACAATGAGCAGTTCTTC.

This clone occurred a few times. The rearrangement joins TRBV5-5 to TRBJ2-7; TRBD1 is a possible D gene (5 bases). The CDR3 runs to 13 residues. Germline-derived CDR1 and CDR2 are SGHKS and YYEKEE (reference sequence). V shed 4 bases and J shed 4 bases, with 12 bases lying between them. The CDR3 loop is CASSRGPGYEQYF. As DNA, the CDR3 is TGTGCCAGCAGCCGTGGCCCAGGGTACGAGCAGTACTTC. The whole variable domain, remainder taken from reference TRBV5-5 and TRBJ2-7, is DAGVTQSPTHLIKTRGQQVTLRCSPISGHKSVSWYQQVLGQGPQFIFQYYEKEERGRGNFPDRFSARQFPNYSSELNVNALLLGDSALYLCASSRGPGYEQYFGPGTRLTVT.

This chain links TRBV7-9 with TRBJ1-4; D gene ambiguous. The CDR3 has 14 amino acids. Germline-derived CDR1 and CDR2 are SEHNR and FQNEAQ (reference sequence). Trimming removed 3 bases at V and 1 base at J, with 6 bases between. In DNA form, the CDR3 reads TGTGCCAGCAGCTTGCCGGGAACTAATGAAAAACTGTTTTTT. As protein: CASSLPGTNEKLFF.

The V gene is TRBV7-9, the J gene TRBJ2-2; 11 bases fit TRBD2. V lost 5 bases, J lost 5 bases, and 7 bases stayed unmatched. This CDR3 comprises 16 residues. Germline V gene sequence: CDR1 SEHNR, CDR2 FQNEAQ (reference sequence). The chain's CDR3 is CASSPTSGSGTGELFF. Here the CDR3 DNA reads TGTGCCAGCAGCCCTACTAGCGGGAGCGGGACCGGGGAGCTGTTTTTT. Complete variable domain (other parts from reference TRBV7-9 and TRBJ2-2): DTGVSQNPRHKITKRGQNVTFRCDPISEHNRLYWYRQTLGQGPEFLTYFQNEAQLEKSRLLSDRFSAERPKGSFSTLEIQRTEQGDSAMYLCASSPTSGSGTGELFFGEGSRLTVL.